The rows below give T cell receptor beta chains drawn from one sample of a study of blood T cell repertoires in COVID-19. The assay was immunoSEQ multiplex PCR, and TCRdb's table has in-frame clones only and misses some. The sample comprises hundreds of thousands of clones, around 90% of which are singletons, and roughly 2% rests with the top ten. The source material was PBMCs or T cells enriched from blood (not recorded which). Receptors originate from a middle-aged woman with acute COVID-19. Each CDR3 is given with its conserved first and last residue. D genes are given only for firm matches. The size of a clone is reported for some rows only, either as once, few or many, or as a class for expanded clones.

V	J	size	D	DNA	CDR3
TRBV3-1/TRBV3-2	TRBJ1-3	NA	NA	TGTGCCAGCAGCCCAACCCACCGGAGCGGAAACACCATATATTTT	CASSPTHRSGNTIYF
TRBV15	TRBJ1-3	NA	TRBD1	TGTGCCACCAGCAGGGGGGACAGTTGGGACTCTGGAAACACCATATATTTT	CATSRGDSWDSGNTIYF
TRBV24-1	TRBJ1-2	once	NA	TGTGCCACCAGTGACGGCGAAGGGGATGGCTACACCTTC	CATSDGEGDGYTF
TRBV7-2	TRBJ1-2	NA	TRBD1	TGTGCCAGCAGCTCCAACAGGGGGCAATCCTATGGCTACACCTTC	CASSSNRGQSYGYTF
TRBV5-4	TRBJ2-3	NA	TRBD2	TGTGCCAGCAGCTTACTAGCGGGGGGCACAGATACGCAGTATTTT	CASSLLAGGTDTQYF
TRBV4-2	TRBJ1-4	NA	TRBD1	TGTGCCAGCAGCCAGGGGGTGTTAACAGGGGTTGGTGAAAAACTGTTTTTT	CASSQGVLTGVGEKLFF
TRBV5-4	TRBJ2-1	NA	TRBD1	TGTGCCAGCAGCTTGGACAGGGGGCAGAACGATGAGCAGTTCTTC	CASSLDRGQNDEQFF
TRBV7-2	TRBJ2-2	NA	NA	TGTGCCAGCAGACAAGGGGCGGTTATGAACACCGGGGAGCTGTTTTTT	CASRQGAVMNTGELFF
TRBV25-1	TRBJ2-5	NA	TRBD2	TGTGCCAGCAGTGTGTCTAGCGGGTACCAAGAGACCCAGTACTTC	CASSVSSGYQETQYF
TRBV13	TRBJ2-5	once	NA	TGTGCCAGCAGCCCCCGGGGCAGGGGAAAGGAGACCCAGTACTTC	CASSPRGRGKETQYF
TRBV25-1	TRBJ1-2	once	NA	TGTGCCAGCAGTGCGCAGGGCACGGGTGGCTACACCTTC	CASSAQGTGGYTF
TRBV10-1	TRBJ2-7	NA	NA	TGCGCCAGCAGTGAGTCGAAAGGGGGGGGCTCCGAGCAGTACTTC	CASSESKGGGSEQYF
TRBV30	TRBJ1-2	NA	TRBD1	TGTGCCTGGAAAAAGGACAGGGATTACTATGGCTACACCTTC	CAWKKDRDYYGYTF
TRBV19	TRBJ1-2	NA	NA	TGTGCCAGTAGTATCGACAGATATGGCTACACCTTC	CASSIDRYGYTF
TRBV4-1	TRBJ2-7	NA	TRBD1	TGCGCCAGCAGCCACCCAGGGGGCCGCTACGAGCAGTACTTC	CASSHPGGRYEQYF
TRBV1	TRBJ2-3	NA	NA	TGCACCAGCAGCCAAGAGAGGCCAAGCACAGATACGCAGTATTTT	CTSSQERPSTDTQYF
TRBV15	TRBJ1-4	few	TRBD1	TGTGCCACCAGCGCCACCGGGACAGCTAATGAAAAACTGTTTTTT	CATSATGTANEKLFF
TRBV6-5	TRBJ2-7	NA	NA	TGTGCCAGCACGCGAGGCAGGGAAGGCGAGCAGTACTTC	CASTRGREGEQYF
TRBV19	TRBJ1-5	NA	NA	TGTGCCAGTAACCGGAGGAATCAGCCCCAGCATTTT	CASNRRNQPQHF
TRBV5-1	TRBJ1-3	NA	NA	TGCGCCAGCAGCTTGGGGGGGCCCAAGGGAAACACCATATATTTT	CASSLGGPKGNTIYF
TRBV30	TRBJ1-2	few	TRBD1	TGTGCCTGGAGTGAAGAGACAGGGGGTCTCTATGGCTACACCTTC	CAWSEETGGLYGYTF
TRBV30	TRBJ2-7	NA	TRBD1	TGTGCCTGGAGTAAAGGGACAGGTGTAAGCGAGCAGTACTTC	CAWSKGTGVSEQYF
TRBV11-2	TRBJ2-3	NA	TRBD2	TGTGCCAGCAGCTCCTTGAAGGGACTAGCGGGGGGTATAGATACGCAGTATTTT	CASSSLKGLAGGIDTQYF
TRBV7-9	TRBJ2-6	NA	NA	TGTGCCAGCAGCTTAGGAGCCGGGTCTGGGGCCAACGTCCTGACTTTC	CASSLGAGSGANVLTF
TRBV19	TRBJ1-1	NA	NA	TGTGCCAGTAGTCAACAGGGAAACACTGAAGCTTTCTTT	CASSQQGNTEAFF
TRBV5-4	TRBJ2-2	NA	NA	TGTGCCAGCACCAGGGGACCGAACACCGGGGAGCTGTTTTTT	CASTRGPNTGELFF
TRBV3-1/TRBV3-2	TRBJ1-4	NA	TRBD1	TGTGCCAGCAGCCTATACGGGACAGATAATGAAAAACTGTTTTTT	CASSLYGTDNEKLFF
TRBV29-1	TRBJ1-2	NA	NA	TGCAGCGCCTTCCCCGTGGAGCATGGCTACACCTTC	CSAFPVEHGYTF
TRBV19	TRBJ1-1	NA	NA	TGTGCCAGTAGTACCCGACAGGTTAACACTGAAGCTTTCTTT	CASSTRQVNTEAFF
TRBV10-3	TRBJ2-1	NA	NA	TGTGCCATCAGTGAGTCGGGAGGGGGATTTGCTGACAATGAGCAGTTCTTC	CAISESGGGFADNEQFF